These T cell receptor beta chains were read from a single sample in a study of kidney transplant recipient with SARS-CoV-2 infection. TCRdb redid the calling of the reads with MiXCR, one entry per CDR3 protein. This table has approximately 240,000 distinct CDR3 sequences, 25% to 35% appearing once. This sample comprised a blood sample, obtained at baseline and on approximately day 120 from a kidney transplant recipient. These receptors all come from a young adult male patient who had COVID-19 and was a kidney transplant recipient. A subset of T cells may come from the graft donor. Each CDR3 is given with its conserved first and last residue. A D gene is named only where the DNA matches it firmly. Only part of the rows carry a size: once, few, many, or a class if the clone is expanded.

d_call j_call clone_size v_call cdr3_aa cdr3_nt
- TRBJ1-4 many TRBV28 CASTSGGEDDEKLFF TGTGCCAGCACCTCCGGTGGGGAGGACGATGAAAAACTGTTTTTT
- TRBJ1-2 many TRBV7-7 CASSTEGKCRKTYGYTF TGTGCCAGCAGTACGGAAGGTAAGTGCCGAAAGACCTATGGCTACACCTTC
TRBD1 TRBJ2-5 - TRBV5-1 CASSLGRGPGGEETQYF TGCGCCAGCAGCTTGGGGCGAGGTCCAGGGGGCGAAGAGACCCAGTACTTC
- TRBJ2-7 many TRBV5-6 CASSQARGEQYF TGTGCCAGCAGTCAGGCCAGGGGTGAGCAGTACTTC
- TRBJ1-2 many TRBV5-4 CASIRSVPGKTYGYTF TGTGCCAGCATTCGGTCCGTACCAGGAAAGACCTATGGCTACACCTTC
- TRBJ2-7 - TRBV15 CATSRKGAYEQYF TGTGCCACCAGCAGAAAAGGAGCCTACGAGCAGTACTTC
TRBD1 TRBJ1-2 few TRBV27 CASSPLFQGGGALRFNYGYTF TGTGCCAGCAGCCCACTATTCCAGGGGGGGGGGGCCCTTCGATTTAACTATGGCTACACCTTC
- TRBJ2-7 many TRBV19 CASSIDLGRAYEQYF TGTGCCAGTAGTATAGACCTGGGACGGGCCTACGAGCAGTACTTC
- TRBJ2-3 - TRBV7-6 CASSRDSFSGTDTQYF TGTGCTAGCAGCCGCGACAGTTTTAGCGGCACAGATACGCAGTATTTT
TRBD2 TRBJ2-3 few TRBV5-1 CASSLAGVLYF TGCGCCAGCAGTTTAGCGGGAGTTCTGTATTTT
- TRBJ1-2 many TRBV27 CASSSALGNYGYTF TGTGCCAGCAGCTCGGCCCTAGGGAACTATGGCTACACCTTC
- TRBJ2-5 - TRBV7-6 CASNLGPRRETQYF TGTGCCAGCAACTTAGGCCCCAGGCGAGAGACCCAGTACTTC
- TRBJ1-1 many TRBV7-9 CASSLVGWVMNTEAFF TGTGCCAGCAGCTTAGTTGGGTGGGTGATGAACACTGAAGCTTTCTTT